This paragraph covers one TCR beta chain sequence. The data originate from a study of T cell changes during pregnancy in multiple sclerosis. V lost 5 bases, J lost 12 bases, and 16 bases stayed unmatched. Germline loops: CDR1 SGHRS, CDR2 YFSETQ. CDR3 length: 16 amino acids. The data were produced by immunoSEQ multiplex PCR, yet TCRdb's version contains in-frame clones alone and is incomplete. This table has roughly 80,000 clones, about 93% appearing once. This TCR was sampled from a female donor in good health, enrolled as a control in a pregnancy study. The specimen was peripheral blood, collected after pregnancy. The rearrangement uses TRBV5-1 and TRBJ2-1; 11 nucleotides agree with TRBD2. The CDR3 DNA sequence: TGCGCCAGCAGACCGCTACTAGCGGGAGAAACAATGATGCAGTTCTTC. As protein: CASRPLLAGETMMQFF. Combining the CDR3 with reference TRBV5-1 and TRBJ2-1 gives the whole variable domain KAGVTQTPRYLIKTRGQQVTLSCSPISGHRSVSWYQQTPGQGLQFLFEYFSETQRNKGNFPGRFSGRQFSNSRSEMNVSTLELGDSALYLCASRPLLAGETMMQFFGPGTRLTVL.